These 25 T cell receptor beta chains share one sample of origin, sequenced in a study of T cell repertoires in cytomegalovirus infection. TCRdb used MiXCR to reprocess the reads, holding one entry per CDR3 protein. The top ten hold less than 15% of the sample, which has about 330,000 distinct CDR3 sequences, about 35% seen once. For these receptors, no antigen is known. The sample consisted of cultured PBMCs, taken from culture after CMV antigen stimulation. All receptors come from a human donor in good health (CMV status not recorded). Some clones in this sample may be carry-over from other donors' samples.

The chain employs TRBV19 and TRBJ2-1; no reliable D call. This CDR3 has 15 amino acids. V lost 3 bases, J lost 7 bases, and 16 bases lay in between. Germline CDR1 reads LNHDA; CDR2 reads SQIVND (reference sequence). CDR3 residues: CASSMGFNSINEQFF. The CDR3 nucleotides are TGTGCCAGTAGTATGGGCTTCAACTCGATAAATGAGCAGTTCTTC.

This chain uses TRBV4-1 with TRBJ2-3, with TRBD2 identical over 14 bases. V was pared by 2 bases and J by 5 bases, with 9 bases of the junction left unmatched. Germline V gene data show CDR1 as MGHRA and CDR2 as YSYEKL. This CDR3 has 18 amino acids. Here the CDR3 reads CASSQHPPGTSGGDTQYF. In nucleotides, the CDR3 is TGCGCCAGCAGCCAACACCCGCCTGGGACTAGCGGGGGAGATACGCAGTATTTT.

To note about this clonotype: Given a much more abundant clone one base away, this may be a read error. The chain joins TRBV7-2 to TRBJ2-6, with unresolved D. CDR1 is SGHTA and CDR2 is FQGNSA in the germline V gene. Deletions cut 8 bases from V and 2 bases from J, with 10 bases between. The CDR3 covers 14 residues. The DNA of the CDR3 is TGTGCCAGCCTATTACGGACTGGGGCCAACGTCCTGACTTTC. Translation gives CASLLRTGANVLTF.

This rearrangement joins TRBV4-3 to TRBJ2-3; D unclear. V was cut by 4 bases and J by 2 bases, with 16 bases left in between. The CDR3 runs to 16 residues. Germline CDR1 is LGHNA and CDR2 is YSLEER. CDR3 protein: CASSPASHITTDTQYF. Written as DNA, the CDR3 is TGCGCCAGCAGCCCAGCCTCGCACATCACCACAGATACGCAGTATTTT.

This clonotype has only a few counts. This chain connects TRBV7-9 to TRBJ2-3; 7 bases align to TRBD2. The CDR3 has 14 residues. V was pared by 5 bases and J by 4 bases, with 6 bases of the junction left unmatched. The germline V gene encodes CDR1 SEHNR and CDR2 FQNEAQ (reference sequence). CDR3 amino acids: CASSPSAGADTQYF. The CDR3 DNA follows: TGTGCCAGCAGCCCCTCCGCGGGGGCAGATACGCAGTATTTT.

The J gene is TRBJ2-5, the V gene TRBV6-6, with 9 bases identical to TRBD1. Germline trimming cut 6 bases from V and 4 bases from J; bases unmatched to any gene: 9. Germline V lookup: CDR1 MNHNY, CDR2 SVGAGI (reference sequence). The CDR3 contains 15 residues. CDR3 residues: CASSLQGAPGETQYF. The CDR3 DNA sequence: TGTGCCAGCAGCCTACAGGGGGCGCCGGGAGAGACCCAGTACTTC.

The V gene is TRBV7-2, the J gene TRBJ1-5; no reliable D call. With 4 bases removed from V and 4 bases from J, the gap between germline ends came to 8 bases. This CDR3 spans 13 amino acids. Germline loops: CDR1 SGHTA, CDR2 FQGNSA. This CDR3 reads CASSSTRNQPQHF. In DNA form, the CDR3 reads TGTGCCAGCAGCTCAACCAGGAATCAGCCCCAGCATTTT.

Ten or more counts support this clonotype. This rearrangement joins TRBV4-3 to TRBJ1-2, with D unclear. Germline V gene sequence: CDR1 LGHNA, CDR2 YSLEER. V dropped 0 bases and J dropped 3 bases, with 8 bases sitting between them. The CDR3 has 14 residues. Here the CDR3 DNA reads TGCGCCAGCAGCCAAGAGGCGGGCTACTATGGCTACACCTTC. Protein product: CASSQEAGYYGYTF.

The chain employs TRBV12-3 or TRBV12-4 and TRBJ2-1; TRBD2 aligns across 7 bases. The length of the CDR3 is 16 residues. V lost 7 bases, J lost 9 bases, and 18 bases stayed unmatched. CDR3 coding DNA: TGTGCCAGCACCCAAATCGGCGGGATACCGGGGGGTGAGCAGTTCTTC. As protein: CASTQIGGIPGGEQFF.

This clonotype has at least ten counts. The chain carries TRBV7-6 and TRBJ2-1; no firm D call. V shed 2 bases and J shed 6 bases, with 5 bases lying between them. The CDR3 consists of 12 residues. Germline CDR1 SGHVS, CDR2 FNYEAQ. The CDR3, as DNA: TGTGCCAGCAGCTTACTGAGCAATGAGCAGTTCTTC. Protein product: CASSLLSNEQFF.

The V and J genes are TRBV7-2 and TRBJ2-1; TRBD1 matches 7 bases. V shed 4 bases, J shed 5 bases, and the junction held 8 bases outside the gene matches. The CDR3 contains 15 residues. The germline V gene has CDR1 SGHTA and CDR2 FQGNSA. In nucleotides, the CDR3 is TGTGCCAGCAGCTCACGGCGACAGGGCCACAATGAGCAGTTCTTC. This gives the protein CASSSRRQGHNEQFF.

This clonotype is a singleton in its sample. The chain is built from TRBV12-3 or TRBV12-4 and TRBJ1-5, with TRBD1 matching over 9 bases. J was trimmed by 4 bases and V by 3 bases; bases with no gene match: 7. The CDR3 is 16 residues long. CDR3 amino acids: CASSFRGQGKNQPQHF. CDR3 DNA: TGTGCCAGCAGTTTTCGGGGACAGGGTAAGAATCAGCCCCAGCATTTT.

This chain joins TRBV4-1 and TRBJ2-1, with TRBD2 identical over 7 bases. V was pared by 3 bases and J by 0 bases, with 5 bases of the junction left unmatched. The CDR3 has 16 residues. CDR1 and CDR2 from the germline V gene are MGHRA and YSYEKL. The DNA for the CDR3 is TGCGCCAGCAGCCATACCTCTAGCGGCTCCTACAATGAGCAGTTCTTC. It encodes CASSHTSSGSYNEQFF.

The chain carries TRBV6-1 and TRBJ1-1; D not certain. Germline V CDR1 and CDR2: MNHNS, SASEGT. Trimming shortened V by 8 bases and J by 11 bases, and 15 bases separated the two germline ends. The CDR3 is 11 amino acids. The CDR3 nucleotides are TGTGCCAGCGAGGATGGACGAACGGCTTTCTTT. Its protein is CASEDGRTAFF.

This clonotype was seen only a few times. This chain joins TRBV6-5 and TRBJ2-5, with 9 positions matching TRBD2. The V and J ends lost 0 bases and 6 bases, in that order; junction bases with no gene match: 8. The CDR3 totals 16 residues. The V gene's germline CDR1 is MNHEY and CDR2 SVGAGI. CDR3 sequence: CASSYSAAGGPKTQYF. The CDR3 DNA follows: TGTGCCAGCAGTTACTCAGCGGCGGGAGGGCCGAAGACCCAGTACTTC.

The V and J genes are TRBV12-3 or TRBV12-4 and TRBJ2-5; D gene ambiguous. V lost 6 bases, J lost 2 bases, and 7 bases lay in between. The CDR3 length is 12 residues. The CDR3 sequence is CASRESQETQYF. Here the CDR3 DNA reads TGTGCCAGCAGAGAAAGTCAAGAGACCCAGTACTTC.

This clonotype has only a few counts. This chain connects TRBV7-2 to TRBJ1-2, with a weak D call TRBD1 (5 bases). The germline V and J ends were trimmed by 6 bases and 4 bases, with 18 bases remaining between them. This CDR3 comprises 15 residues. CDR1 and CDR2 from the germline V gene are SGHTA and FQGNSA. In DNA, the CDR3 is TGTGCCAGCAGTCCCCGGACAAACACTCGCTATGGCTACACCTTC. Translation gives CASSPRTNTRYGYTF.

This chain connects TRBV7-9 to TRBJ1-5; 10 bases map to TRBD1. The V gene's germline CDR1 is SEHNR and CDR2 FQNEAQ (reference sequence). Trimming removed 3 bases from V and 4 bases from J; junction bases left unmatched: 3. The CDR3 consists of 15 residues. The DNA for the CDR3 is TGTGCCAGCAGCTTTGGGACAGGGGAAAATCAGCCCCAGCATTTT. Residues: CASSFGTGENQPQHF.

This clonotype has at least ten counts. The chain's CDR3 is CASSLWSGTDTQYF. In DNA form, the CDR3 reads TGTGCCAGCAGCTTATGGTCGGGCACAGATACGCAGTATTTT. The gene calls are TRBV7-2 and TRBJ2-3; D unclear. Germline V lookup: CDR1 SGHTA, CDR2 FQGNSA. The germline V and J ends were trimmed by 2 bases and 1 base, with 7 bases remaining between them. The CDR3 covers 14 residues.

This clonotype was seen more than once but under ten times. The chain carries TRBV7-2 and TRBJ2-5, with 7 bases matching TRBD1. V lost 5 bases, J lost 5 bases, and 11 bases stayed unmatched. The CDR3 length is 15 residues. Germline-derived CDR1 and CDR2 are SGHTA and FQGNSA. CDR3 DNA sequence: TGTGCCAGCAGCATCCAGACAGGGAAGCTGGAGACCCAGTACTTC. This codes for CASSIQTGKLETQYF.

The chain uses TRBV19 and TRBJ1-1; D ambiguous. CDR1 and CDR2 (germline): LNHDA, SQIVND (reference sequence). V was cut by 8 bases and J by 7 bases, with 8 bases left in between. The CDR3 spans 10 residues. The DNA for the CDR3 is TGTGCCAGTGGGTTTGATGAAGCTTTCTTT. It specifies CASGFDEAFF. Complete variable domain (other parts from reference TRBV19 and TRBJ1-1): DGGITQSPKYLFRKEGQNVTLSCEQNLNHDAMYWYRQDPGQGLRLIYYSQIVNDFQKGDIAEGYSVSREKKESFPLTVTSAQKNPTAFYLCASGFDEAFFGQGTRLTVV.

This clonotype was counted a few times. The rearrangement joins TRBV28 to TRBJ1-5; TRBD1 matches 9 bases. V dropped 6 bases and J dropped 2; count of bases not matched to a gene: 5. CDR1 and CDR2 (germline): MDHEN, SYDVKM. The CDR3 totals 15 residues. CDR3: CASRPGTGRNQPQHF. In DNA form, the CDR3 reads TGTGCCAGCAGACCCGGGACAGGGCGCAATCAGCCCCAGCATTTT.

This chain joins TRBV12-3 or TRBV12-4 and TRBJ1-2; 7 bases align to TRBD1. The CDR3 covers 13 residues. Unmatched junction bases numbered 6, after V lost 6 bases and J lost 5 bases. The CDR3 DNA reads as TGTGCCAGCAGCCCTACAGGGGAGTATGGCTACACCTTC. Its translation: CASSPTGEYGYTF.

This clonotype has more than one count but fewer than ten. The genes are TRBV7-2 and TRBJ1-1; no definite D call. Germline V gene lookup returns CDR1 SGHTA and CDR2 FQGNSA. Trimming removed 0 bases at V and 11 bases at J, with 13 bases between. This CDR3 has 13 amino acids. The DNA of the CDR3 is TGTGCCAGCAGCTTAGCGCGGGTCCGGAGGGCTTTCTTT. Translated, it gives CASSLARVRRAFF.

The chain uses TRBV20-1 and TRBJ1-1, with D perhaps matching TRBD1 (6 bases). V was trimmed by 6 bases and J by 0 bases, leaving 17 bases between them. The CDR3 contains 15 residues. CDR1 is DFQATT, CDR2 SNEGSKA, per germline (reference sequence). The CDR3 sequence is CSAPGTTNLNTEAFF. DNA of the CDR3: TGCAGTGCGCCCGGGACAACTAATTTGAACACTGAAGCTTTCTTT.